A selection of T cell receptor beta chains follows, all from one sample in a study of shared clonotypes between healthy human individuals. TCRdb's copy holds only in-frame clones and misses some; the assay was immunoSEQ multiplex PCR. The sample lists about 1.5 million clones, over 95% occurring once. Sequencing input: naive CD4+ T cells sorted from blood. The receptors come from a man aged 30-40 years in good health. CDR3s include the opening cysteine and the closing phenylalanine or tryptophan. Each record gives: D gene, V gene, clone size, J gene, CDR3 DNA, CDR3 protein. A D gene is named only where the DNA matches it firmly. Clone sizes are given selectively: once, few, many, or a class where the clone is expanded.

TRBD1	TRBV18	NA	TRBJ1-1	TGTGCCAGCGCGACAGGGCTGGACACTGAAGCTTTCTTT	CASATGLDTEAFF
NA	TRBV15	NA	TRBJ2-5	TGTGCCACCAGCAGAGCTGGTGCCGCCCAGTACTTC	CATSRAGAAQYF
NA	TRBV28	NA	TRBJ2-1	TGTGCCAGCACTTTCGGACTGGACAGACAGTTCTTC	CASTFGLDRQFF
TRBD2	TRBV6-6	NA	TRBJ2-3	TGTGCCAGCAGTTCGACTAGCGGGGCCACAGATACGCAGTATTTT	CASSSTSGATDTQYF
NA	TRBV6-1	NA	TRBJ2-1	TGTGCCAGCAGTTTTGGCCGGACCTACAATGAGCAGTTCTTC	CASSFGRTYNEQFF
TRBD1	TRBV5-1	NA	TRBJ1-3	TGCGCCAGCAGTTCCGGGACAGGGGTGAACACCATATATTTT	CASSSGTGVNTIYF
NA	TRBV30	NA	TRBJ2-5	TGTGCCGTGACTAAAAAACAAGAGACCCAGTACTTC	CAVTKKQETQYF
TRBD1	TRBV7-2	once	TRBJ1-1	TGTGCCAGCAGCTTAGACAGGGGCACCTCCGAGGCTTTCTTT	CASSLDRGTSEAFF
TRBD2	TRBV5-1	NA	TRBJ2-7	TGCGCCAGCAGCTTGTTTAGCGGGAGTTACGAGCAGTACTTC	CASSLFSGSYEQYF
NA	TRBV7-9	NA	TRBJ1-4	TGTGCCAGCAGCATCCGGGCAACTAATGAAAAACTGTTTTTT	CASSIRATNEKLFF
NA	TRBV28	NA	TRBJ2-2	TGTGCCAGCAGCGCCCCACGGTATAACACCGGGGAGCTGTTTTTT	CASSAPRYNTGELFF
TRBD1	TRBV18	NA	TRBJ1-2	TGTGCCAGCTCCCTAGACAGGGAGTATGGCTACACCTTC	CASSLDREYGYTF
TRBD2	TRBV5-5	NA	TRBJ2-1	TGTGCCAGCAGCTTCCCGTCTTCTAGCGGAAAATCCTACAATGAGCAGTTCTTC	CASSFPSSSGKSYNEQFF